This paragraph reports one T cell receptor beta chain. This sample was included in a study of control samples from healthy donors and cancer patients. The CDR3 totals 16 residues. From germline, CDR1 is MDHEN and CDR2 SYDVKM. Trimming removed 3 bases at V and 7 bases at J, with 16 bases between. Assay used: immunoSEQ multiplex PCR; TCRdb lists only in-frame clones, some missing. Here the sample spans about 250,000 clones, 82% being singletons. The chain employs TRBV28 and TRBJ1-6, with D possibly matching TRBD1 (5 bases). The sample consisted of PBMCs. This TCR was recovered from a woman aged 55-70 years with lung cancer. Written as DNA, the CDR3 is TGTGCCAGCAGTTTCCGCACAGGTTTTCCCAATTCACCCCTCCACTTT. Amino acids: CASSFRTGFPNSPLHF.